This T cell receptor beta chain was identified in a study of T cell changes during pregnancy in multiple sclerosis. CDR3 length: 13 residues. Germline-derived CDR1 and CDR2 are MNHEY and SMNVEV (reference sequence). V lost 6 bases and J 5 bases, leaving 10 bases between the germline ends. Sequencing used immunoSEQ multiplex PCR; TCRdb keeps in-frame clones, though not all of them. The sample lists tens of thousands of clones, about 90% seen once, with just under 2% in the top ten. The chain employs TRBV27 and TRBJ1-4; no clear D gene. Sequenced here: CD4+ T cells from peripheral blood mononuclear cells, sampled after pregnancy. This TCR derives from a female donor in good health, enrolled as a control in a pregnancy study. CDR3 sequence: CASRMRINEKLFF. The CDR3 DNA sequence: TGTGCCAGCAGGATGCGGATAAATGAAAAACTGTTTTTT.